What follows is one T cell receptor gamma chain and its context. This clone was picked up a small number of times. Its antigen is currently not known. A read error likely explains why the TCRdb protein, taken from a much larger clone, differs from this DNA's translation at residues 3 and 4; the protein shown is translated from the DNA. The data are from a study of human gamma delta and Vdelta1 T cells (dated by TCRdb to the late 2010s). With respect to the entire study: In this study, the researchers looked at Delta One T cells, which are Vd1+ gamma-delta T cells, to see how well they work as cytotoxic effectors against acute myeloid leukemia.

Libraries came from PCR. Data came from an Illumina MiSeq. Clones were re-identified by TCRdb from the public reads with CATT, and rows with the same DNA were merged. The sample has 700 to 950 gamma-chain clones on record, roughly 4% of them singletons. Approximately 68% of the sample is held by the ten biggest clonotypes. Including the terminal cysteine and phenylalanine, the CDR3 comprises 11 residues. Only the CDR3 part of the read is kept: 33 bases, read in frame from the first base. For CDR1 and CDR2, the germline V gene (reference sequence) lists GITISATS and ISYDGTV. The receptor chain draws on TRGV9 and TRGJ1 or TRGJ2. The receptor was isolated from a human donor in good health. Sequencing used naive CD27+ Vdelta1 gamma-delta T cells from blood. The bases read TGTGCCTGGCGGTATTATTATAAGAAGCTCTTT. This codes for CAWRYYYKKLF.